This T cell receptor (beta chain) is drawn from a study of blood T cells in healthy people across ages. The CDR3 covers 16 residues. V was clipped by 1 base and J by 4 bases; unmatched bases: 7. CDR1 is LNHNV, CDR2 YYDKDF, per germline (reference sequence). The table lists this clonotype with a few counts. A second PCR, run for about 7 to 11 cycles, used a sample-barcoded 5' primer plus a J-beta primer mix. TCRdb passed the 5' RACE reads through MiXCR, listing each CDR3 protein once. The table shows about 730,000 distinct CDR3 sequences, with roughly 45% occurring only once. This sequence was found in a woman aged 60-70 years in good health. The chain couples TRBV15 to TRBJ1-2, with 9 bases aligning to TRBD1. The sequenced sample was blood. The CDR3 coding sequence is TGTGCCACCAGCAGAGTAAGGGGACAGGGAAGCTATGGCTACACCTTC. As protein: CATSRVRGQGSYGYTF.